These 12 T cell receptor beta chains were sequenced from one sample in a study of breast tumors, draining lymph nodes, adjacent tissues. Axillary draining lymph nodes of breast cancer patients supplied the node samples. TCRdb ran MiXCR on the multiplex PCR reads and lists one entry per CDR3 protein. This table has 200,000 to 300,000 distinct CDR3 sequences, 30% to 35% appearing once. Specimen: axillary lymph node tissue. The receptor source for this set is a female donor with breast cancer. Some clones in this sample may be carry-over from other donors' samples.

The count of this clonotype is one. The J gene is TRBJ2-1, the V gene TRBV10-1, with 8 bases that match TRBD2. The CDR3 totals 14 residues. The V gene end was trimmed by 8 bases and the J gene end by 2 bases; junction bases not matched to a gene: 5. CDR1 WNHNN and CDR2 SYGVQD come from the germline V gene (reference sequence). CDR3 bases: TGCGCCAGCCGGCCAGCGGGAGCCTACAATGAGCAGTTCTTC. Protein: CASRPAGAYNEQFF.

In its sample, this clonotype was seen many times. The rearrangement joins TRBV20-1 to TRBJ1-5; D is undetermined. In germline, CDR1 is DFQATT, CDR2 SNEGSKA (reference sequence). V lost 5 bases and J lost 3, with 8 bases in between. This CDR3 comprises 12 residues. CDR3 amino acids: CSAEGSNQPQHF. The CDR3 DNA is TGCAGTGCTGAAGGTTCCAATCAGCCCCAGCATTTT.

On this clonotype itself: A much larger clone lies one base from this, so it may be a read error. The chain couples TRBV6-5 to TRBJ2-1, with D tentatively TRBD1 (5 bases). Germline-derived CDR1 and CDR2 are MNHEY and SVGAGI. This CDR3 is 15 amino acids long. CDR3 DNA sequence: TGTGCCGGCAGTTACTCGACCCAGGGTCAGGATGAGCAGTTCTTC. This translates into CAGSYSTQGQDEQFF.

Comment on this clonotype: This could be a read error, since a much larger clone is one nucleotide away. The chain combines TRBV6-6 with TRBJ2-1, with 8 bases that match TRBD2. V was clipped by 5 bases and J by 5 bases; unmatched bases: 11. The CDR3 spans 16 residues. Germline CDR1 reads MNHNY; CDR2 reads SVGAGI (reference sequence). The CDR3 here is CASSHTRTSIHNEQFF. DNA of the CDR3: TGTGCCAGCAGTCACACCCGGACTAGCATCCACAATGAGCAGTTCTTC.

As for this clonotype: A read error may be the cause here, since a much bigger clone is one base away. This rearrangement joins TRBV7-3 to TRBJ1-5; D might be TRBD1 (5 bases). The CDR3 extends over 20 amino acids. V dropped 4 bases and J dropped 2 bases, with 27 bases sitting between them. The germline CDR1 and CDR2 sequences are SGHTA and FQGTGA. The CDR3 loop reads CASSYLPGWGEGSRNQPQHF. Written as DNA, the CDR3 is TGTGCCAGCAGCTACCTCCCGGGTTGGGGGGAAGGCAGTCGCAATCAGCCCCAGCATTTT. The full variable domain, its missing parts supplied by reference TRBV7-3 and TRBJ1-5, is GAGVSQTPSNKVTEKGKYVELRCDPISGHTALYWYRQSLGQGPEFLIYFQGTGAADDSGLPNDRFFAVRPEGSVSTLKIQRTERGDSAVYLCASSYLPGWGEGSRNQPQHFGDGTRLSIL.

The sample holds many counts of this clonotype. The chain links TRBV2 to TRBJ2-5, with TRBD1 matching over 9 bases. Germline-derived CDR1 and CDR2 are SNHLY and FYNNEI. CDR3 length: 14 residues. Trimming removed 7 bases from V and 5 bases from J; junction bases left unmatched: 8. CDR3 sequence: CASIKDRGRETQYF. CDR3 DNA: TGTGCCAGCATTAAGGACAGGGGTAGGGAGACCCAGTACTTC. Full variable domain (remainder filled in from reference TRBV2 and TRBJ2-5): EPEVTQTPSHQVTQMGQEVILRCVPISNHLYFYWYRQILGQKVEFLVSFYNNEISEKSEIFDDQFSVERPDGSNFTLKIRSTKLEDSAMYFCASIKDRGRETQYFGPGTRLLVL.

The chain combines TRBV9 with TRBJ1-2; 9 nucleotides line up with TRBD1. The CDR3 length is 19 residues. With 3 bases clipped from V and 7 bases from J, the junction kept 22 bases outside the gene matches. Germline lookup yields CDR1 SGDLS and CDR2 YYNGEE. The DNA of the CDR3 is TGTGCCAGCAGCGCCGGGACTAGCGTCCAAGATTTGACAGGGGGTGGCTACACCTTC. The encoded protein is CASSAGTSVQDLTGGGYTF.

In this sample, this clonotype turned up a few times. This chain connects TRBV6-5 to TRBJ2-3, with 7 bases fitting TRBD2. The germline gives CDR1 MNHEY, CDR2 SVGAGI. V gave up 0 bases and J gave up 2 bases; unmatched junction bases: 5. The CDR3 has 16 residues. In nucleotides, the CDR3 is TGTGCCAGCAGTTACTCCCTGGGACTACCCACAGATACGCAGTATTTT. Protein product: CASSYSLGLPTDTQYF.

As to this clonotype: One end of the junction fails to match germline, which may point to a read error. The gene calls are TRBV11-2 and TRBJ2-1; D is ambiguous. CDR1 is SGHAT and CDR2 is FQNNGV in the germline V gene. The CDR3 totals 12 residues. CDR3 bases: TGTGCCAGCAGCCAGGTGGGGAATGCGCAGTTCTTC. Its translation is CASSQVGNAQFF. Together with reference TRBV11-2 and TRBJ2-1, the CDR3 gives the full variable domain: EAGVAQSPRYKIIEKRQSVAFWCNPISGHATLYWYQQILGQGPKLLIQFQNNGVVDDSQLPKDRFSAERLKGVDSTLKIQPAKLEDSAVYLCASSQVGNAQFFGPGTRLTVL.

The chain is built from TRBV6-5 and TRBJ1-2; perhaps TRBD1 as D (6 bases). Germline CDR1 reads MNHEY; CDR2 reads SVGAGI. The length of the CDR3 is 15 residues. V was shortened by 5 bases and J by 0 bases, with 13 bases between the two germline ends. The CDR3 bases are TGTGCCAGCAGTCGCTCCCGGGGGCCTAACTATGGCTACACCTTC. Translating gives CASSRSRGPNYGYTF.

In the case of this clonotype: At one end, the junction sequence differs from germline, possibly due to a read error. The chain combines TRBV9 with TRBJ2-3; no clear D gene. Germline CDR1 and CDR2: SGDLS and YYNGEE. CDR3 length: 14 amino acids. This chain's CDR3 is CASSGRANTDTQSF. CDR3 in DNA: TGTGCCAGCAGCGGAAGGGCGAATACAGATACGCAGTCTTTT.

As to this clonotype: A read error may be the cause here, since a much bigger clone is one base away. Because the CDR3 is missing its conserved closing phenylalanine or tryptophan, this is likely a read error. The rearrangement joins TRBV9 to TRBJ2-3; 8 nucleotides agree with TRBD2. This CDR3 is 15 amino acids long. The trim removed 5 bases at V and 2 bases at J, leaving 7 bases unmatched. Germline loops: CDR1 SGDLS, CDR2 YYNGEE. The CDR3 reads CASRPPGLDTDTQYS. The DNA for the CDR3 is TGTGCCAGCAGGCCGCCGGGACTAGACACAGATACGCAGTATTCT.